This T cell receptor (beta chain) was captured in a study of T cell responses to AZD1222 COVID-19 vaccine. Study-wide results and caveats: Among the donors, most were white British and more were female, and clonal diversity was possibly underestimated. Sampled repertoires all dated from after the peak T cell response. CD4 TCRs covered the whole spike, strongest at regions 160-218 and 743-854.

Comments on this clone: The antigen is undetermined.

Libraries were prepared by immunoSEQ multiplex PCR; TCRdb keeps only in-frame clonotypes and omits some of them. The sample records about 86,000 clones, approximately 91% being singletons. The V segment lost 5 bases and the J segment 2 bases; nucleotides outside the gene matches: 8. The CDR3 consists of 16 residues. Germline V lookup: CDR1 LGHNA, CDR2 YNFKEQ. The receptor's source is an adult who received the AZD1222 COVID-19 vaccine. V gene TRBV4-2 combines with J gene TRBJ2-3; 9 positions match TRBD2. This material consisted of peripheral blood, taken 28 days after the second AZD1222 dose. In DNA form, the CDR3 reads TGTGCCAGCAGCAGAACCGGGACTAGCTTCACAGATACGCAGTATTTT. Protein sequence: CASSRTGTSFTDTQYF.